The next 3 T cell receptor beta chains were all read from a single sample in a study of control samples from healthy donors and cancer patients. This table comes from immunoSEQ multiplex PCR, and its TCRdb copy is limited to in-frame clones, with some not included. The table lists about 150,000 clones, roughly 93% of them singletons. Sequences were obtained from blood. The origin of the receptors is a man between 18 and 35 years old in good health.

The CDR3 loop is CASRGGDRGPGELFF. For the CDR3, the DNA is TGTGCCAGTAGGGGAGGAGACAGGGGTCCCGGGGAGCTGTTTTTT. The chain has TRBV9 and TRBJ2-2; TRBD1 aligns across 8 bases. The V gene end was trimmed by 8 bases and the J gene end by 6 bases; junction bases not matched to a gene: 12. CDR3 length equals 15 residues. Germline CDR1 SGDLS, CDR2 YYNGEE.

The chain uses TRBV5-1 and TRBJ2-7; 7 bases map to TRBD1. The CDR3 is 15 amino acids. V shed 4 bases and J 2 bases; nucleotides not matched to a gene: 9. Germline loops: CDR1 SGHRS, CDR2 YFSETQ. CDR3: CASSVFPGQTYEQYF. In DNA, the CDR3 is TGCGCCAGCAGCGTATTTCCGGGACAGACCTACGAGCAGTACTTC. Together with reference TRBV5-1 and TRBJ2-7, the CDR3 gives the full variable domain: KAGVTQTPRYLIKTRGQQVTLSCSPISGHRSVSWYQQTPGQGLQFLFEYFSETQRNKGNFPGRFSGRQFSNSRSEMNVSTLELGDSALYLCASSVFPGQTYEQYFGPGTRLTVT.

The J gene is TRBJ1-4, the V gene TRBV5-1; no definite D call. The CDR3 contains 14 residues. Looked up from germline, CDR1 is SGHRS and CDR2 is YFSETQ. Trimming took off 4 bases at V and 7 bases at J, with 14 bases between the two ends. The CDR3 loop is CASSPGGKFEKLFF. DNA of the CDR3: TGCGCCAGCAGCCCGGGTGGCAAATTTGAAAAACTGTTTTTT. The variable domain in full, with the rest retrieved from reference TRBV5-1 and TRBJ1-4, is KAGVTQTPRYLIKTRGQQVTLSCSPISGHRSVSWYQQTPGQGLQFLFEYFSETQRNKGNFPGRFSGRQFSNSRSEMNVSTLELGDSALYLCASSPGGKFEKLFFGSGTQLSVL.